The present T cell receptor (beta chain) was sequenced within a study of CD8+CD57+ T cells in acquired aplastic anemia. The CDR3 is 15 amino acids. Germline CDR1 DFQATT, CDR2 SNEGSKA (reference sequence). The junction had 11 bases not matched to a gene; V was cut back by 3 bases and J by 4 bases. Both TCR beta VDJ combination and CDR3 sequence profiling were carried out. Genomic DNA was the template for this profiling. TCRdb re-analysed the reads in MiXCR, keeping a single row per CDR3 protein. The data show roughly 80,000 distinct CDR3 sequences, just over 70% seen once. Patients chosen for sequencing had CD8+CD57+ cells that had expanded, as shown by flow cytometry.

This clonotype was sampled from a human donor with aplastic anemia. The gene calls are TRBV20-1 and TRBJ1-1, with 7 bases fitting TRBD1. Sequenced: sorted CD4+, CD8+, or CD8+CD57+ T cells (not recorded which) from PBMCs. The CDR3 DNA follows: TGCAGTGCTAGTCACCACATCCGACAGGGCACTGAAGCTTTCTTT. It yields the protein CSASHHIRQGTEAFF.